The 18 T cell receptor beta chains given below trace back to one sample, sequenced in a study of T-cell reconstitution after alpha-beta-depleted transplantation in children. A TCRbeta library incorporating unique molecular identifiers was prepared. TCRdb re-called the PCR reads with MiXCR, one entry per CDR3 protein. In the table there are over 550,000 distinct CDR3 sequences, under 12% of which are singletons. The sequencing here drew on PBMCs from the stem cell graft donor, taken from the stem cell graft. All receptors derive from a human donor who donated a stem cell graft to a child with acute myeloid leukemia.

The chain is built from TRBV14 and TRBJ2-5; 7 bases line up with TRBD1. Germline assignment: CDR1 SGHDN and CDR2 FVKESK. This CDR3 spans 15 amino acids. With 0 bases clipped from V and 3 bases from J, the junction kept 4 bases outside the gene matches. The CDR3 nucleotides read TGTGCCAGCAGCCAAGAAACAGGGGCAAAAGAGACCCAGTACTTC. It encodes CASSQETGAKETQYF.

This clonotype was observed at least ten times. The chain recombines TRBV20-1 with TRBJ2-5; tentative D call: TRBD1 (5 bases). The V end was cut by 2 bases, the J end by 4 bases, with 8 bases between. CDR1 DFQATT and CDR2 SNEGSKA come from the germline V gene (reference sequence). CDR3 length: 12 amino acids. CDR3 sequence (DNA): TGCAGTGCTAGAAGGGGCCCAGAGACCCAGTACTTC. This encodes CSARRGPETQYF.

This clonotype came up many times. The chain joins TRBV6-6 to TRBJ1-2, with 7 bases that match TRBD1. This CDR3 is built from 13 residues. Germline V CDR1 and CDR2: MNHNY, SVGAGI (reference sequence). V trimming: 6 bases; J trimming: 4 bases; junction bases outside the gene matches: 5. The CDR3 is CASSFGTAYGYTF. The CDR3 nucleotides are TGTGCCAGCAGCTTCGGGACAGCCTATGGCTACACCTTC.

The table lists this clonotype with many counts. The chain combines TRBV7-9 with TRBJ2-3; tentatively, D is TRBD1 or TRBD2 (5 bases each). The germline gives CDR1 SEHNR, CDR2 FQNEAQ (reference sequence). The CDR3 contains 14 residues. Trimming removed 5 bases at V and 6 bases at J, with 15 bases between. The CDR3 nucleotides read TGTGCCAGCAGCCATGGGGGAGTTCGGGATACGCAGTATTTT. Translating it yields CASSHGGVRDTQYF.

The gene calls are TRBV20-1 and TRBJ1-2; TRBD1 matches 8 bases. The CDR3 has 17 residues. J was trimmed by 1 base and V by 5 bases; bases with no gene match: 15. Germline loops: CDR1 DFQATT, CDR2 SNEGSKA (reference sequence). The CDR3 loop reads CSAGLGQGRDDNYGYTF. CDR3 coding DNA: TGCAGTGCTGGACTAGGACAGGGAAGGGATGATAACTATGGCTACACCTTC.

This clonotype has more than one count but fewer than ten. V is TRBV5-1 and J is TRBJ2-7, with 13 bases matching TRBD2. V gave up 4 bases and J gave up 6 bases; unmatched junction bases: 7. From germline, CDR1 is SGHRS and CDR2 YFSETQ. The CDR3 has 15 residues. CDR3 in DNA: TGCGCCAGCAGCATCCGGACTAGCGGGAGTAGCGAGCAGTACTTC. Protein: CASSIRTSGSSEQYF.

This clonotype appeared many times. This chain uses TRBV2 with TRBJ2-7; the D gene is possibly TRBD1 (5 bases). The CDR3 is 16 residues long. Germline V gene data show CDR1 as SNHLY and CDR2 as FYNNEI. V was clipped by 5 bases and J by 5 bases, with 22 bases between them. DNA of the CDR3: TGTGCCAGCAGTAACAGGACGACCCGCCACCCCGACGAGCAGTACTTC. It translates to CASSNRTTRHPDEQYF.

The rearrangement links TRBV5-1 to TRBJ1-5; D gene unclear. Per germline, CDR1 SGHRS and CDR2 YFSETQ. There are 15 residues in the CDR3. V lost 4 bases, J lost 6 bases, and 17 bases lay in between. The CDR3 is CASSPLGGGGQPQHF. The CDR3 DNA reads TGCGCCAGCAGCCCACTTGGCGGAGGCGGTCAGCCCCAGCATTTT.

This clonotype has only a few counts. The chain combines TRBV20-1 with TRBJ1-5, with a tentative D call TRBD1 (5 bases). V was pared by 8 bases and J by 1 base, with 18 bases between. This CDR3 contains 15 residues. CDR1 is DFQATT, CDR2 SNEGSKA, per germline (reference sequence). This CDR3 is CSFGSGTPSNQPQHF. In nucleotides, the CDR3 is TGCAGTTTTGGTTCGGGGACCCCCAGCAATCAGCCCCAGCATTTT.

In its sample, this clonotype was seen many times. The chain is built from TRBV28 and TRBJ2-7; 7 bases match TRBD1. This CDR3 is built from 12 residues. Germline CDR1 reads MDHEN; CDR2 reads SYDVKM. V was pared by 11 bases and J by 3 bases, with 7 bases of the junction left unmatched. The CDR3 is CASTGTYYEQYF. CDR3 nucleotides: TGTGCCTCGACAGGGACGTACTACGAGCAGTACTTC.

The chain recombines TRBV9 with TRBJ2-7, with D possibly matching TRBD1 (5 bases). Trimming stripped 0 bases from V and 2 bases from J, with 9 bases between. CDR1 and CDR2 from the germline V gene are SGDLS and YYNGEE. This CDR3 spans 14 amino acids. The CDR3 region has the DNA TGTGCCAGCAGCGTAGCGGCCAGGGCCTACGAGCAGTACTTC. This translates into CASSVAARAYEQYF.

The chain's CDR3 is CASSLGTGTVMPQHF. CDR3 nucleotides: TGTGCCAGCAGCTTAGGTACTGGGACAGTGATGCCCCAGCATTTT. The chain employs TRBV7-2 and TRBJ1-5; 7 bases fit TRBD1. V gave up 1 base and J gave up 9 bases; unmatched junction bases: 9. Germline assignment: CDR1 SGHTA and CDR2 FQGNSA. The CDR3 is 15 residues long.

The chain combines TRBV29-1 with TRBJ2-1; D is unresolved. Per germline, CDR1 SQVTM and CDR2 ANQGSEA. V lost 0 bases, J lost 15 bases, and 3 bases lay in between. This CDR3 is 8 amino acids long. CDR3 nucleotide sequence: TGCAGCGTTGAAGATGGGTTCTTC. Protein sequence: CSVEDGFF.

CDR3 region: CASSSLPGGEQFF. The CDR3, as DNA: TGTGCCAGCAGCTCCCTACCAGGTGGGGAGCAGTTCTTC. The chain joins TRBV7-6 to TRBJ2-1; D ambiguous. The CDR3 runs to 13 residues. From germline, CDR1 is SGHVS and CDR2 FNYEAQ. The ends were cut back, 4 bases at V and 10 bases at J, with 14 bases in the middle.

This clonotype was found many times. The rearrangement links TRBV29-1 to TRBJ2-7; 9 bases map to TRBD2. From germline, CDR1 is SQVTM and CDR2 ANQGSEA. The CDR3 runs to 14 residues. V shed 5 bases and J 0 bases; nucleotides not matched to a gene: 5. The CDR3 region is CSVSGLAHSYEQYF. The CDR3 region has the DNA TGCAGCGTTTCCGGACTAGCGCACTCCTACGAGCAGTACTTC.

This clonotype came up a few times. The rearrangement uses TRBV3-1 and TRBJ1-2, with D tentatively TRBD1 (6 bases). The germline V gene encodes CDR1 LGHDT and CDR2 YNNKEL (reference sequence). V lost 4 bases, J lost 5 bases, and 17 bases lay in between. This CDR3 has 15 amino acids. The chain's CDR3 is CASSPLRGTPYGYTF. The CDR3 DNA is TGTGCCAGCAGCCCGTTAAGAGGGACACCTTATGGCTACACCTTC.

Many counts were recorded for this clonotype. CDR3 residues: CASSLGQGSSNEQYF. DNA for the CDR3: TGTGCCAGCAGCTTAGGACAGGGATCTTCCAACGAGCAGTACTTC. V is TRBV7-2 and J is TRBJ2-7; TRBD1 agrees at 7 bases. Germline-derived CDR1 and CDR2 are SGHTA and FQGNSA. The CDR3 has 15 amino acids. The J segment lost 5 bases and the V segment lost 1 base, leaving 8 bases of the junction unmatched.

This clonotype has a handful of counts. V is TRBV6-2 or TRBV6-3 and J is TRBJ2-5; possibly TRBD2 for D (6 bases). CDR3 length equals 13 residues. The germline gives CDR1 MNHEY, CDR2 SVGEGT. Trimming took off 6 bases at V and 2 bases at J, with 10 bases between the two ends. The CDR3 DNA reads as TGTGCCAGCAGGTCGGGGGTACAAGAGACCCAGTACTTC. Protein: CASRSGVQETQYF.